The 13 T cell receptor beta chains below all came from one sample that was sequenced in a study of OX40 agonist ivuxolimab in advanced cancers. The method was immunoSEQ multiplex PCR; TCRdb's version includes in-frame clones alone and lacks a portion of them. The sample consists of 55,000 to 75,000 clones, 80% to 90% of them appearing once. This specimen was CD4+ or CD8+ T cells sorted from blood, taken in a trial of the OX40 agonist ivuxolimab. These receptors were collected from an adult with an advanced solid tumor such as melanoma, head and neck, liver or kidney cancer.

This clone appeared a few times. The DNA for the CDR3 is TGTGCCAGCAGTCCTCTAGCGGGGGGGCTAACCGGGGAGCTGTTTTTT. This translates into CASSPLAGGLTGELFF. V usage is TRBV2 and J usage is TRBJ2-2; 12 bases fit TRBD2. The germline gives CDR1 SNHLY, CDR2 FYNNEI. V lost 5 bases, J lost 5 bases, and 6 bases stayed unmatched. This CDR3 has 16 amino acids.

The rearrangement uses TRBV5-4 and TRBJ1-4, with D possibly being TRBD1 (5 bases). Per germline, CDR1 SGHNT and CDR2 YYREEE (reference sequence). The ends were cut back, 4 bases at V and 7 bases at J, with 17 bases in the middle. There are 15 residues in the CDR3. The CDR3: CASSPQGVRGEKLFF. CDR3 nucleotides: TGTGCCAGCAGCCCCCAGGGAGTTAGGGGTGAAAAACTGTTTTTT.

V usage is TRBV7-2 and J usage is TRBJ2-7; 11 nucleotides agree with TRBD1. CDR1 SGHTA and CDR2 FQGNSA come from the germline V gene. With V trimmed by 0 bases and J by 2 bases, 3 bases remained unmatched. CDR3 length: 16 amino acids. In DNA, the CDR3 is TGTGCCAGCAGCTTAGCCGGGACAGGGGGGACCTACGAGCAGTACTTC. Its translation: CASSLAGTGGTYEQYF.

V gene TRBV18 combines with J gene TRBJ2-3, with TRBD1 matching over 8 bases. This CDR3 is 16 amino acids long. Per germline, CDR1 KGHSH and CDR2 LQKENI. V lost 4 bases and J lost 1; bases outside the gene matches: 7. The CDR3 protein is CASSHRTGHRTDTQYF. The CDR3 bases are TGTGCCAGCTCACACAGGACAGGGCATCGCACAGATACGCAGTATTTT.

The V and J genes are TRBV7-8 and TRBJ2-3; 8 bases fit TRBD2. Germline V CDR1 and CDR2: SGHVS, FQNEAQ. This CDR3 spans 14 amino acids. The V gene end was trimmed by 5 bases and the J gene end by 5 bases; junction bases not matched to a gene: 6. The CDR3 nucleotides are TGTGCCAGCAGCATCCGACTAGCGAGAGATACGCAGTATTTT. Translating it yields CASSIRLARDTQYF.

The rearrangement uses TRBV7-2 and TRBJ2-7; D might be TRBD1 or TRBD2, each matching 5 bases. The CDR3 loop spans 15 amino acids. V lost 5 bases and J 0 bases, leaving 14 bases between the germline ends. Per germline, CDR1 SGHTA and CDR2 FQGNSA. CDR3 bases: TGTGCCAGCAGCGCCCGGGACCTTGGCTCCTACGAGCAGTACTTC. Amino acids: CASSARDLGSYEQYF.

This rearrangement joins TRBV6-1 to TRBJ1-4, with 10 bases lining up with TRBD1. With V trimmed by 6 bases and J by 11 bases, 12 bases remained unmatched. The germline CDR1 and CDR2 sequences are MNHNS and SASEGT. The CDR3 consists of 15 residues. Here the CDR3 reads CASRERTGGSYKLFF. CDR3 nucleotide sequence: TGTGCCAGCAGGGAAAGGACAGGGGGGTCGTATAAACTGTTTTTT.

A single count supports this clone. The chain carries TRBV7-2 and TRBJ1-2; D possibly corresponds to TRBD1 (5 bases). The CDR3 consists of 15 residues. Germline V gene data show CDR1 as SGHTA and CDR2 as FQGNSA. With 5 bases removed from V and 7 bases from J, the gap between germline ends came to 20 bases. As DNA, the CDR3 is TGTGCCAGCAGCCCCTTGGGGGGGGGTTCAATTGGCTACACCTTC. This translates into CASSPLGGGSIGYTF.

The chain carries TRBV9 and TRBJ2-5; no reliable D call. From germline, CDR1 is SGDLS and CDR2 YYNGEE. The germline V and J ends were trimmed by 0 bases and 4 bases, with 13 bases remaining between them. The CDR3 sequence is 15 residues long. CDR3 sequence reads: CASSVAALVRETQYF. The DNA for the CDR3 is TGTGCCAGCAGCGTAGCAGCGCTAGTACGAGAGACCCAGTACTTC.

This chain joins TRBV6-5 and TRBJ2-1; D gene ambiguous. The V gene's germline CDR1 is MNHEY and CDR2 SVGAGI. This CDR3 spans 13 amino acids. With 0 bases removed from V and 7 bases from J, the gap between germline ends came to 7 bases. The CDR3 nucleotides read TGTGCCAGCAGTTACTCGCTGAGGAATGAGCAGTTCTTC. This encodes CASSYSLRNEQFF.

This chain uses TRBV7-2 with TRBJ2-7; 8 nucleotides match TRBD1. V shed 5 bases, J shed 3 bases, and the junction held 6 bases outside the gene matches. The CDR3 is made up of 14 amino acids. CDR1 is SGHTA, CDR2 FQGNSA, per germline. The CDR3 sequence: CASSPQGALYEQYF. The CDR3 nucleotides are TGTGCCAGCAGCCCTCAGGGGGCGCTCTACGAGCAGTACTTC.

The V call is TRBV9, the J call TRBJ2-1; tentative D call: TRBD2 (6 bases). The CDR3 is 15 amino acids. Germline V gives CDR1 SGDLS, CDR2 YYNGEE. V was pared by 3 bases and J by 9 bases, with 19 bases between. The CDR3 nucleotides read TGTGCCAGCAGCGCTAGCCCGGGGGAGAGGGGTGAGCAGTTCTTC. This sequence encodes CASSASPGERGEQFF.

This clone has just one count. The chain joins TRBV29-1 to TRBJ1-4, with TRBD1 identical over 11 bases. The V segment lost 4 bases and the J segment 10 bases; nucleotides outside the gene matches: 2. Looked up from germline, CDR1 is SQVTM and CDR2 is ANQGSEA. This CDR3 is 12 amino acids long. The chain's CDR3 is CSVGDRGLKLFF. The DNA of the CDR3 is TGCAGCGTTGGGGACAGGGGGTTAAAACTGTTTTTT.